The present T cell receptor beta chain was sequenced within a study of cytomegalovirus exposure and HLA in healthy donors. Overall study results and limits: In vitro assays verified that a few CMV-associated chains recognized CMV antigens specifically. Rates of TCR association differed by HLA locus in a later analysis, with DRB1 highest and HLA-C lowest. Analysis performed later showed TCR beta chains linked to HLA being more clonally expanded than equally common others.

The PCR made use of 60 Vbeta and 13 Jbeta primers. Sequenced by immunoSEQ multiplex PCR; TCRdb stores in-frame clones only, minus some. This table holds about 120,000 clones, 65% to 85% found once. Notes on this clone: Its antigen is not identified.

With 6 bases clipped from V and 2 bases from J, the junction kept 6 bases outside the gene matches. Per the germline V gene, CDR1 is MNHEY and CDR2 is SVGAGI. The CDR3 sequence is 15 residues long. The sequence derives from a man in his thirties or forties in good health and CMV-seropositive. The source material was PBMCs. The chain carries TRBV6-5 and TRBJ2-3; 9 bases map to TRBD1. CDR3 amino acids: CASRPRTGVTDTQYF. The DNA for the CDR3 is TGTGCCAGCAGACCTCGGACAGGGGTCACAGATACGCAGTATTTT.